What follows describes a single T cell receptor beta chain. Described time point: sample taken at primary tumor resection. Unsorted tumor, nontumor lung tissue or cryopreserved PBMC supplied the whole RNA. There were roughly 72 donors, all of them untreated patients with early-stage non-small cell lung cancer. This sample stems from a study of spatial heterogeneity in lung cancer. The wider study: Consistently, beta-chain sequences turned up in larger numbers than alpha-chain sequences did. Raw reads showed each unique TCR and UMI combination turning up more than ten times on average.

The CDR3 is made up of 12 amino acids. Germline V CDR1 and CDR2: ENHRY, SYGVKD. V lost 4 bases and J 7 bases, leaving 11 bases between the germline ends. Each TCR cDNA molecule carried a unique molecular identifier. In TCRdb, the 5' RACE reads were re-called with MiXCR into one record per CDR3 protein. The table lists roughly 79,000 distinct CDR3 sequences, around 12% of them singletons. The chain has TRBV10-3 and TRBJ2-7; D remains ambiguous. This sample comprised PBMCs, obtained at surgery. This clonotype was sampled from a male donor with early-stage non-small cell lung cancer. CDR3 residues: CAISGENREQYF. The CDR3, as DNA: TGTGCCATCAGTGGGGAAAATAGGGAGCAGTACTTC.